This TCR beta chain originates from a study of radiotherapy plus CTLA-4 blockade in lung cancer. About the research overall: Disease control was present in more than 30% of patients, and objective responses in approximately 20%. Study results and caveats: Reports state that early shifts in blood T cell clones, with interferon-beta, best predicted response. Tumor-derived TCR clones expanded in blood after radiotherapy plus ipilimumab.

The table came from immunoSEQ multiplex PCR; TCRdb's copy has only in-frame clones and leaves some out. The sample contains about 46,000 clones, approximately 80% of which appear only once. Details on this clone: Antigen specificity is unknown.

The CDR3 extends over 14 amino acids. Germline values: CDR1 SGDLS, CDR2 YYNGEE. J was trimmed by 0 bases and V by 2 bases; bases with no gene match: 2. This chain uses TRBV9 with TRBJ2-7; 7 nucleotides align to TRBD1. The source material was peripheral blood, sampled from a patient treated with radiotherapy plus ipilimumab. The receptor was isolated from a human donor with non-small cell lung cancer whose response to radiotherapy plus ipilimumab could not be evaluated. The CDR3 loop is CASSVTGSSYEQYF. The CDR3 nucleotides read TGTGCCAGCAGCGTGACAGGGAGCTCCTACGAGCAGTACTTC. Full variable domain (outside the CDR3, taken from reference TRBV9 and TRBJ2-7): DSGVTQTPKHLITATGQRVTLRCSPRSGDLSVYWYQQSLDQGLQFLIQYYNGEERAKGNILERFSAQQFPDLHSELNLSSLELGDSALYFCASSVTGSSYEQYFGPGTRLTVT.